This entry describes one T cell receptor beta chain. Antigen unknown. The CDR3 covers 14 residues. The V gene's germline CDR1 is SGHVS and CDR2 FQNEAQ. Between the trimmed V and J ends, which lost 7 bases and 3 bases, there was a span of 16 bases. The sample is drawn from a study of cytomegalovirus exposure and HLA in healthy donors. Study-wide results and caveats: What was likely a sequencing artifact was a cluster of highly shared sequence variants. Presence/absence analyses supposed approximately even sequencing depth among donors. TCR association rates varied by HLA locus in a later analysis, with DRB1 highest and HLA-C lowest.

A multiplex PCR was run with 60 Vbeta primers and 13 Jbeta primers. Assay: immunoSEQ multiplex PCR; the TCRdb copy retains only in-frame clones and omits some. The sample yields 180,000 or so clones, approximately 70% seen once. The source material was PBMCs. The chain joins TRBV7-8 to TRBJ2-7; TRBD1 is a possible D gene (5 bases). The clonotype comes from a human donor in good health. The DNA for the CDR3 is TGTGCCAGCACCCGAGGAGACAGAGTCTACGAGCAGTACTTC. This translates into CASTRGDRVYEQYF.